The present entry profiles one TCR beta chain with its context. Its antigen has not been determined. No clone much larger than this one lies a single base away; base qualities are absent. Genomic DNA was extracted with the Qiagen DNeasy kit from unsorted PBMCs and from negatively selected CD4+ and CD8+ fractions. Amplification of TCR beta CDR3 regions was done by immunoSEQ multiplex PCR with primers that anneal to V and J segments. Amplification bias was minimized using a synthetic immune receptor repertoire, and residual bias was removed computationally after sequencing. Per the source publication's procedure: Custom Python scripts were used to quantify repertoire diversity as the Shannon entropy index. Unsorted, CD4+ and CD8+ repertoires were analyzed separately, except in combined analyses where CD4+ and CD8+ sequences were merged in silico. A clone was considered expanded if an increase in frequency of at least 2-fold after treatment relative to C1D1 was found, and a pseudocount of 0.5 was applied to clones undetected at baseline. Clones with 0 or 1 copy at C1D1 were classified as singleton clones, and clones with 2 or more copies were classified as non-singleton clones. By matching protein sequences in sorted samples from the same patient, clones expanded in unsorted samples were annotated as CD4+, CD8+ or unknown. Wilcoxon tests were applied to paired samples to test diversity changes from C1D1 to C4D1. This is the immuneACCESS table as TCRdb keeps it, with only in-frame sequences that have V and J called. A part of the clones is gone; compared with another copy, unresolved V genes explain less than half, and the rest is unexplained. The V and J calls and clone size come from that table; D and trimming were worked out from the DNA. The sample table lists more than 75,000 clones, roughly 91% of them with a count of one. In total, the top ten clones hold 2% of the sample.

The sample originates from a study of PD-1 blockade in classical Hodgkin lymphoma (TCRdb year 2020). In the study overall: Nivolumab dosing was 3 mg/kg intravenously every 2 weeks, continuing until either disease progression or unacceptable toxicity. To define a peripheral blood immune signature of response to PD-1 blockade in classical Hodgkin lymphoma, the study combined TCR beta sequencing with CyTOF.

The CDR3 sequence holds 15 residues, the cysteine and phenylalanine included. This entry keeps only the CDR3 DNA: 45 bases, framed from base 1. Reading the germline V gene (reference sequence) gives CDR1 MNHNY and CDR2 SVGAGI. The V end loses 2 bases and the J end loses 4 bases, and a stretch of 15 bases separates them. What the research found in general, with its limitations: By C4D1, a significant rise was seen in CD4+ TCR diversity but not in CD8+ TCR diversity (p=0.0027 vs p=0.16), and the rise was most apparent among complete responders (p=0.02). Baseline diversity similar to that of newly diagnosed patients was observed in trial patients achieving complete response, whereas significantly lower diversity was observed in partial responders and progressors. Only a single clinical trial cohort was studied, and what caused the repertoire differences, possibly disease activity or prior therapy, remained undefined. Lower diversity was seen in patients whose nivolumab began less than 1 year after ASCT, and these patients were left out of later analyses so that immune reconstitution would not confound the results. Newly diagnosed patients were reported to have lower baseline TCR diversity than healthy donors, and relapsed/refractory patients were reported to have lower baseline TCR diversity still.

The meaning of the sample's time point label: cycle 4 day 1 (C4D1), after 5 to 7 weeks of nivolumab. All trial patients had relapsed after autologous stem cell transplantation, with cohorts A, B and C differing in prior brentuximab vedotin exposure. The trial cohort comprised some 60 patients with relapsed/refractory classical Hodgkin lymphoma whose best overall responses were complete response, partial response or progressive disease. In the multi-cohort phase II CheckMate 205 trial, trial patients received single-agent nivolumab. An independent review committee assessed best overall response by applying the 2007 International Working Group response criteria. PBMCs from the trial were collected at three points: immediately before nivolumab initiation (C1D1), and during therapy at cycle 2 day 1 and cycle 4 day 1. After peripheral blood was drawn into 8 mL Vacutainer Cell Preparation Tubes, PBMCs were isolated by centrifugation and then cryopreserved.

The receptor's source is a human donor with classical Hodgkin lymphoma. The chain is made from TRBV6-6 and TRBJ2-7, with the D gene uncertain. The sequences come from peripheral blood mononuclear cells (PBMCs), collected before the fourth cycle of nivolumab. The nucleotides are TGTGCCAGCAGTTACGGCGTGGGCTTGGATTACGAGCAGTACTTC. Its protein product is CASSYGVGLDYEQYF.